What follows are 23 T cell receptor beta chains derived from one specimen sequenced in a study of T cell responses to AZD1222 COVID-19 vaccine. Assay: immunoSEQ multiplex PCR; the TCRdb copy retains only in-frame clones and omits some. The data show around 130,000 clones, with about 89% seen just once and 5% to 5.5% held by the top ten. Source: peripheral blood, taken on day 0 of AZD1222 vaccination. These TCRs come from an adult in good health.

The chain employs TRBV30 and TRBJ1-5; no clear D. The CDR3 contains 13 residues. Germline CDR1 is GTSNPN and CDR2 is SVGIG (reference sequence). V shed 2 bases and J shed 3 bases, with 8 bases lying between them. CDR3 coding DNA: TGTGCCTGGAGTCCCAACCACAATCAGCCCCAGCATTTT. It yields the protein CAWSPNHNQPQHF.

The rearrangement uses TRBV6-5 and TRBJ2-4; weak D call: TRBD2 (5 bases). Germline loops: CDR1 MNHEY, CDR2 SVGAGI. Deletions cut 8 bases from V and 3 bases from J, with 8 bases between. The CDR3 is 12 amino acids. The chain's CDR3 is CASRGNKNIQYF. The CDR3 nucleotides read TGTGCCAGCCGGGGAAACAAAAACATTCAGTACTTC.

This rearrangement joins TRBV12-3 or TRBV12-4 to TRBJ1-1, with a possible D match to TRBD1 (6 bases). V was pared by 4 bases and J by 6 bases, with 12 bases between. This CDR3 contains 13 residues. The CDR3 is CASSWRQASEAFF. The CDR3 nucleotides read TGTGCCAGCAGTTGGAGACAGGCCTCTGAAGCTTTCTTT.

This clone appeared a single time. The chain links TRBV29-1 to TRBJ2-7; D ambiguous. V lost 0 bases, J lost 5 bases, and 5 bases lay in between. Per the germline V gene, CDR1 is SQVTM and CDR2 is ANQGSEA. This CDR3 is 11 amino acids long. The chain's CDR3 is CSVEDGNEQYF. DNA for the CDR3: TGCAGCGTTGAAGATGGAAACGAGCAGTACTTC.

The V and J genes are TRBV9 and TRBJ1-1; perhaps TRBD1 as D (5 bases). V lost 0 bases and J 0 bases, leaving 15 bases between the germline ends. The CDR3 loop spans 17 amino acids. Germline CDR1 reads SGDLS; CDR2 reads YYNGEE. The CDR3 region is CASSVGGFLGVNTEAFF. The CDR3, as DNA: TGTGCCAGCAGCGTAGGGGGCTTCCTAGGGGTGAACACTGAAGCTTTCTTT.

J is TRBJ1-3 and V is TRBV14; 7 positions match TRBD1. Germline V lookup: CDR1 SGHDN, CDR2 FVKESK. Trimming cost V 1 base and J 3 bases; bases outside gene matches: 6. The CDR3 runs to 16 residues. Here the CDR3 reads CASSQARTGGGNTIYF. CDR3 coding DNA: TGTGCCAGCAGCCAAGCCCGGACAGGTGGTGGAAACACCATATATTTT.

The chain combines TRBV19 with TRBJ2-3; 7 bases align to TRBD2. This CDR3 spans 15 amino acids. The germline V gene has CDR1 LNHDA and CDR2 SQIVND (reference sequence). After removal of 3 bases from V and 6 bases from J, the junction contained 9 bases not matched to a gene. The CDR3 coding sequence is TGTGCCAGTAGTATTGCGGGAGTTGATTCTGATACGCAGTATTTT. It translates to CASSIAGVDSDTQYF.

The V and J genes are TRBV10-3 and TRBJ1-2, with 7 bases that match TRBD1. Germline assignment: CDR1 ENHRY and CDR2 SYGVKD. The trim removed 3 bases at V and 3 bases at J, leaving 1 base unmatched. The CDR3 is made up of 13 amino acids. CDR3 in DNA: TGTGCCATCAGTGATGACAGGGACTATGGCTACACCTTC. Its translation is CAISDDRDYGYTF.

Here the CDR3 reads CASSALGPEAFF. CDR3 bases: TGCGCCAGCAGCGCCTTGGGCCCTGAAGCTTTCTTT. The V gene is TRBV5-1, the J gene TRBJ1-1; D not resolved. The germline CDR1 and CDR2 sequences are SGHRS and YFSETQ. The CDR3 loop spans 12 amino acids. V gave up 4 bases and J gave up 6 bases, with 10 bases separating them.

There are a few counts of this clone. V and J are TRBV9 and TRBJ2-2; the D is unclear. Germline V gene lookup returns CDR1 SGDLS and CDR2 YYNGEE. V lost 0 bases, J lost 7 bases, and 4 bases lay in between. The CDR3 runs 12 residues. The chain's CDR3 is CASSVANGELFF. The DNA for the CDR3 is TGTGCCAGCAGCGTAGCTAACGGGGAGCTGTTTTTT. Together with reference TRBV9 and TRBJ2-2, the CDR3 gives the full variable domain: DSGVTQTPKHLITATGQRVTLRCSPRSGDLSVYWYQQSLDQGLQFLIQYYNGEERAKGNILERFSAQQFPDLHSELNLSSLELGDSALYFCASSVANGELFFGEGSRLTVL.

This chain connects TRBV5-1 to TRBJ1-1; D gene unclear. V lost 3 bases, J lost 4 bases, and 13 bases lay in between. The germline V gene has CDR1 SGHRS and CDR2 YFSETQ. CDR3 size: 14 residues. CDR3 residues: CASSWGGRGTEAFF. CDR3 DNA: TGCGCCAGCAGCTGGGGAGGACGGGGCACTGAAGCTTTCTTT.

The rearrangement joins TRBV10-3 to TRBJ1-1, with a tentative D call TRBD1 (5 bases). The CDR3 extends over 14 amino acids. The germline V gene encodes CDR1 ENHRY and CDR2 SYGVKD. V was shortened by 1 base and J by 1 base, with 7 bases between the two germline ends. CDR3 protein: CAISEWGGNTEAFF. The DNA of the CDR3 is TGTGCCATCAGTGAGTGGGGGGGGAACACTGAAGCTTTCTTT.

J is TRBJ2-1 and V is TRBV10-3, with a possible D match to TRBD1 (6 bases). Germline V CDR1 and CDR2: ENHRY, SYGVKD. This CDR3 region has 15 residues. V was pared by 4 bases and J by 5 bases, with 15 bases between. The CDR3, as DNA: TGTGCCATCAGTGGCAACAGGGTACCCGACAATGAGCAGTTCTTC. Protein: CAISGNRVPDNEQFF.

The gene calls are TRBV18 and TRBJ2-7, with 7 bases fitting TRBD1. CDR1 and CDR2 (germline): KGHSH, LQKENI. Trimming at V came to 5 bases and at J to 3 bases, leaving 4 bases not matched to a gene. CDR3 size: 13 residues. The CDR3, as DNA: TGTGCCAGCTCAAAAGGACAGGTCTACGAGCAGTACTTC. Translated: CASSKGQVYEQYF. Based on the CDR3 plus reference TRBV18 and TRBJ2-7, the full variable domain is NAGVMQNPRHLVRRRGQEARLRCSPMKGHSHVYWYRQLPEEGLKFMVYLQKENIIDESGMPKERFSAEFPKEGPSILRIQQVVRGDSAAYFCASSKGQVYEQYFGPGTRLTVT.

This chain uses TRBV3-1 (or the pseudogene TRBV3-2) with TRBJ1-3; weak D call: TRBD1 (6 bases). V was clipped by 1 base and J by 4 bases, with 14 bases between them. The CDR3 is 16 residues long. Germline V CDR1 and CDR2: LGHDT, YNNKEL (reference sequence). CDR3 in DNA: TGTGCCAGCAGCCAAGCTGGGGGCTCGGGAGGAAACACCATATATTTT. Translated: CASSQAGGSGGNTIYF.

This chain links TRBV27 with TRBJ2-1, with 7 bases identical to TRBD1. Germline-derived CDR1 and CDR2 are MNHEY and SMNVEV (reference sequence). The CDR3 covers 14 residues. V lost 4 bases to trimming and J lost 12 bases; unmatched junction nucleotides: 12. CDR3 sequence: CASSSGTDPPRQFF. The CDR3 DNA follows: TGTGCCAGCAGTTCGGGGACAGACCCACCACGGCAGTTCTTC.

This chain uses TRBV11-2 with TRBJ2-1, with 8 bases matching TRBD2. V shed 5 bases and J 15 bases; nucleotides not matched to a gene: 15. From germline, CDR1 is SGHAT and CDR2 FQNNGV. The CDR3 has 14 amino acids. As DNA, the CDR3 is TGTGCCAGCAGCCCGACCGGGACTAGGGCCCGGGTGTTCTTC. It codes for CASSPTGTRARVFF.

In its sample, this clone was seen a few times. The V gene is TRBV13, the J gene TRBJ2-7, with D possibly matching TRBD2 (5 bases). The CDR3 sequence is 16 residues long. Germline V gene lookup returns CDR1 PRHDT and CDR2 FYEKMQ (reference sequence). V lost 5 bases and J lost 4, with 21 bases in between. CDR3 in DNA: TGTGCCAGCAGCCCCGGGGTAGGTAGCAGGAATTACGAGCAGTACTTC. This translates into CASSPGVGSRNYEQYF.

This clone was found once. The chain joins TRBV19 to TRBJ1-5; TRBD1 might be the D (5 bases). V was trimmed by 6 bases and J by 6 bases, leaving 30 bases between them. Germline CDR1 reads LNHDA; CDR2 reads SQIVND (reference sequence). There are 19 residues in the CDR3. CDR3 in amino acids: CASSRFITGTLGLGQPQHF. In DNA form, the CDR3 reads TGTGCCAGTAGCCGATTCATAACCGGGACCCTGGGATTGGGTCAGCCCCAGCATTTT.

This chain connects TRBV6-5 to TRBJ1-2; possibly TRBD1 for D (5 bases). The CDR3 totals 15 residues. Looked up from germline, CDR1 is MNHEY and CDR2 is SVGAGI. The germline V and J ends were trimmed by 2 bases and 6 bases, with 16 bases remaining between them. The CDR3 region is CASSYGAGRLDGYTF. In nucleotides, the CDR3 is TGTGCCAGCAGTTACGGGGCAGGGAGGTTAGATGGCTACACCTTC.

V usage is TRBV6-5 and J usage is TRBJ2-5; no reliable D call. V lost 8 bases, J lost 1 base, and 8 bases lay in between. The CDR3 consists of 12 residues. The V gene's germline CDR1 is MNHEY and CDR2 SVGAGI. The CDR3 protein is CASGRLQETQYF. DNA of the CDR3: TGTGCCAGCGGCCGGCTCCAAGAGACCCAGTACTTC.

The chain uses TRBV27 and TRBJ1-1; D may be TRBD1 (5 bases). Trimming shortened V by 2 bases and J by 7 bases, and 11 bases separated the two germline ends. This CDR3 is built from 13 residues. Germline V gives CDR1 MNHEY, CDR2 SMNVEV (reference sequence). CDR3 bases: TGTGCCAGCAGTTTAGAGGGGTTGGGTGAAGCTTTCTTT. Its translation: CASSLEGLGEAFF.

This chain uses TRBV18 with TRBJ2-5; D is unresolved. Germline lookup yields CDR1 KGHSH and CDR2 LQKENI. V was trimmed by 3 bases and J by 5 bases, leaving 16 bases between them. The length of the CDR3 is 15 residues. CDR3: CASSPGTSTRETQYF. CDR3 nucleotide sequence: TGTGCCAGCTCACCGGGAACTTCCACTCGGGAGACCCAGTACTTC.